These T cell receptor beta chains were read from a single sample in a study of blood T cell repertoires in COVID-19. Some clones are missing from TCRdb's copy, which holds only in-frame ones; the method was immunoSEQ multiplex PCR. The sample has about 340,000 clones; roughly 85% are singletons. The sequencing sample was made of PBMCs or T cells enriched from blood (not recorded which). The receptors were sampled from a woman aged 40 to 50 with acute COVID-19. The CDR3 runs from the conserved cysteine through the conserved F or W. D genes are given only for firm matches. Size tells how often a clone was seen (once, few, many) or the class of an expanded clone, and some rows leave it out.

j_call v_call d_call clone_size cdr3_aa cdr3_nt
TRBJ1-5 TRBV4-3 - - CASSQGLSNQPQHF TGCGCCAGCAGCCAAGGTCTAAGCAATCAGCCCCAGCATTTT
TRBJ2-5 TRBV3-1/TRBV3-2 - - CASSPLSADQETQYF TGTGCCAGCAGCCCACTGTCGGCGGATCAAGAGACCCAGTACTTC
TRBJ2-7 TRBV14 TRBD1 once CASSQPGTGPYEQYF TGTGCCAGCAGCCAACCCGGGACAGGACCCTACGAGCAGTACTTC
TRBJ1-2 TRBV19 TRBD1 - CASRLTTGEGYTF TGTGCCAGTAGACTTACCACAGGGGAAGGCTACACCTTC
TRBJ1-1 TRBV7-9 TRBD1 - CASSLGRGGDTEAFF TGTGCCAGCAGCTTAGGAAGAGGGGGCGACACTGAAGCTTTCTTT
TRBJ2-1 TRBV5-6 TRBD1 - CASSSDRAYNEQFF TGTGCCAGCAGCTCGGACAGGGCCTACAATGAGCAGTTCTTC
TRBJ1-2 TRBV6-2/TRBV6-3 - - CASSYMSDYGYTF TGTGCCAGCAGTTACATGAGTGACTATGGCTACACCTTC
TRBJ2-3 TRBV6-2/TRBV6-3 TRBD2 - CASSSRAGGRVDTQYF TGTGCCAGCAGTTCAAGAGCGGGAGGTAGGGTAGATACGCAGTATTTT
TRBJ2-2 TRBV18 - - CASSGARGGTGELFF TGTGCCAGCTCAGGGGCCCGCGGTGGTACCGGGGAGCTGTTTTTT
TRBJ2-5 TRBV7-2 TRBD2 - CASSSQREGRRSETQYF TGTGCCAGCAGCTCTCAGCGGGAGGGCCGGAGGAGCGAGACCCAGTACTTC
TRBJ1-3 TRBV7-8 TRBD1 once CASSYNTQGASQVYGNTIYF TGTGCCAGCAGCTACAATACTCAGGGGGCCAGTCAAGTATATGGAAACACCATATATTTT
TRBJ1-6 TRBV5-8 - - CASSPPNSRPNSPLHF TGTGCCAGCAGTCCCCCCAACTCGAGGCCCAATTCACCCCTCCACTTT
TRBJ1-3 TRBV3-1/TRBV3-2 - - CASSHSTGVSSGNTIYF TGTGCCAGCAGCCACTCGACAGGAGTTTCCTCTGGAAACACCATATATTTT
TRBJ2-3 TRBV6-2/TRBV6-3 TRBD2 - CASSYPQLAGGTDTQYF TGTGCCAGCAGTTACCCCCAACTAGCGGGGGGAACAGATACGCAGTATTTT
TRBJ2-7 TRBV19 - once CASSIAGTYEQYF TGTGCCAGTAGTATCGCAGGAACATACGAGCAGTACTTC
TRBJ1-1 TRBV6-5 TRBD1 - CASRPGQVNTEAFF TGTGCCAGCAGACCCGGACAGGTGAACACTGAAGCTTTCTTT
TRBJ1-1 TRBV5-1 TRBD1 few CASSLFGTERVNTEAFF TGCGCCAGCAGCTTATTCGGGACAGAACGAGTGAACACTGAAGCTTTCTTT
TRBJ2-2 TRBV7-2 TRBD1 - CASSSGTGKTGELFF TGTGCCAGCAGCTCCGGGACAGGGAAGACCGGGGAGCTGTTTTTT
TRBJ1-5 TRBV6-2/TRBV6-3 TRBD1 once CASSPRTGSHQPQHF TGTGCCAGCAGCCCGCGGACAGGGTCACATCAGCCCCAGCATTTT
TRBJ2-7 TRBV12-3/TRBV12-4 - - CASSLTGSYEQYF TGTGCCAGCAGTTTAACGGGGTCGTACGAGCAGTACTTC
TRBJ2-2 TRBV2 - - CASSEAGIGELFF TGTGCCAGCAGTGAGGCTGGCATCGGGGAGCTGTTTTTT
TRBJ1-4 TRBV19 TRBD1 - CASSTWQGASGEKLFF TGTGCCAGTAGTACGTGGCAGGGGGCGAGTGGTGAAAAACTGTTTTTT
TRBJ1-2 TRBV19 TRBD1 - CASSLYSGTGSLYGYTF TGTGCCAGTAGTCTCTACTCCGGGACAGGGTCCCTCTATGGCTACACCTTC
TRBJ1-1 TRBV7-9 - - CASSLFRGYAEAFF TGTGCCAGCAGCTTATTCAGGGGATACGCTGAAGCTTTCTTT
TRBJ1-2 TRBV3-1/TRBV3-2 - - CASSPRGAPDYGYTF TGTGCCAGCAGCCCGCGGGGGGCCCCCGACTATGGCTACACCTTC
TRBJ1-1 TRBV5-1 TRBD1 - CASSPGRGVGTEAFF TGCGCCAGCAGCCCTGGCAGGGGGGTGGGCACTGAAGCTTTCTTT
TRBJ2-1 TRBV10-3 TRBD2 - CAISERLAGISYNEQFF TGTGCCATCAGTGAGAGACTAGCGGGGATCTCCTACAATGAGCAGTTCTTC
TRBJ1-3 TRBV29-1 - - CSPSRNTIYF TGCAGTCCCTCTCGAAACACCATATATTTT
TRBJ1-5 TRBV6-1 TRBD1 - CASSETGVQPQHF TGTGCCAGCAGTGAAACAGGGGTGCAGCCCCAGCATTTT
TRBJ2-7 TRBV11-2 - few CASSHGTYGTYEQYF TGTGCCAGCAGCCACGGGACTTATGGAACCTACGAGCAGTACTTC
TRBJ2-1 TRBV28 TRBD2 - CASSYGLAAYNEQFF TGTGCCAGCAGTTACGGACTAGCGGCATACAATGAGCAGTTCTTC
TRBJ2-3 TRBV3-1/TRBV3-2 - - CASSQEIGRGSTDTQYF TGTGCCAGCAGCCAAGAAATTGGGCGGGGTAGCACAGATACGCAGTATTTT
TRBJ1-5 TRBV29-1 - - CSVGSGNQPQHF TGCAGCGTTGGCAGCGGCAATCAGCCCCAGCATTTT
TRBJ2-2 TRBV9 TRBD2 - CASSATSGSSGELFF TGTGCCAGCAGCGCGACTAGCGGGAGCTCCGGGGAGCTGTTTTTT
TRBJ2-4 TRBV7-2 - once CASSLVPDKAKNIQYF TGTGCCAGCAGCTTAGTCCCGGACAAAGCCAAAAACATTCAGTACTTC
TRBJ1-3 TRBV7-8 - few CASSARGLSGNTIYF TGTGCCAGCAGCGCCCGTGGGCTGTCTGGAAACACCATATATTTT
TRBJ1-6 TRBV4-3 - - CASSQEYRGSPLHF TGCGCCAGCAGCCAAGAGTATAGGGGTTCACCCCTCCACTTT
TRBJ1-1 TRBV9 - - CASSPLAGPGTEAFF TGTGCCAGCAGCCCCCTGGCAGGGCCAGGCACTGAAGCTTTCTTT
TRBJ1-4 TRBV6-5 - - CASRQGPATNEKLFF TGTGCCAGCAGACAGGGTCCCGCAACTAATGAAAAACTGTTTTTT
TRBJ2-5 TRBV4-2 TRBD2 - CASSQSWAGGSQETQYF TGTGCCAGCAGCCAGAGCTGGGCGGGAGGGAGCCAAGAGACCCAGTACTTC
TRBJ2-3 TRBV3-1/TRBV3-2 TRBD2 - CASSQLAGGADTQYF TGTGCCAGCAGCCAATTAGCGGGAGGGGCAGATACGCAGTATTTT
TRBJ1-2 TRBV6-5 - once CASTAGARWDGYTF TGTGCCAGCACGGCAGGGGCGCGGTGGGATGGCTACACCTTC
TRBJ1-2 TRBV5-1 - once CASRVEGLTNYGYTF TGCGCCAGCAGAGTGGAGGGTCTTACTAACTATGGCTACACCTTC
TRBJ1-6 TRBV2 - - CASSDRQGSYNSPLHF TGTGCCAGCAGTGATCGGCAGGGCTCCTATAATTCACCCCTCCACTTT
TRBJ1-6 TRBV2 - - CASSRGTESPLHF TGTGCCAGCAGTCGGGGGACGGAATCACCCCTCCACTTT
TRBJ1-1 TRBV6-4 TRBD1 - CASSDQKPGGRAFF TGTGCCAGCAGTGACCAGAAACCAGGGGGCAGGGCTTTCTTT
TRBJ2-2 TRBV13 TRBD2 - CASSSLGSGRTGELFF TGTGCCAGCAGCTCCCTCGGTAGCGGGAGAACCGGGGAGCTGTTTTTT
TRBJ2-7 TRBV6-2/TRBV6-3 TRBD1 - CASSTRRQGVAYEQYF TGTGCCAGCAGTACCCGCCGACAGGGGGTGGCCTACGAGCAGTACTTC
TRBJ2-5 TRBV14 TRBD2 once CASSPGLAGGLHF TGTGCCAGCAGCCCAGGACTAGCGGGAGGGTTGCACTTC
TRBJ2-7 TRBV28 - - CASSLTGLAGHYEQYF TGTGCCAGCAGTCTAACCGGTCTCGCGGGCCACTACGAGCAGTACTTC